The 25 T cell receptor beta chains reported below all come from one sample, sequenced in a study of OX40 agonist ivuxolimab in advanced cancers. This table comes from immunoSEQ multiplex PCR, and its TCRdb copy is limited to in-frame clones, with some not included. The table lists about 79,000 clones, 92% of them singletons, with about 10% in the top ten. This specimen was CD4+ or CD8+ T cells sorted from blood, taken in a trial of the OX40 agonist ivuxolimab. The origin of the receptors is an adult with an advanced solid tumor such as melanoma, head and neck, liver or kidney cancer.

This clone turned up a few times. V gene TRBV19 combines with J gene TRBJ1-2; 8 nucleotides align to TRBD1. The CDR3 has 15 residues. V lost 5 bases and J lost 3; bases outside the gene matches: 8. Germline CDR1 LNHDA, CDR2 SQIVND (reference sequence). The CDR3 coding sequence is TGTGCCAGTAGTTCTCCCGGGACAGGTGACTATGGCTACACCTTC. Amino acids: CASSSPGTGDYGYTF.

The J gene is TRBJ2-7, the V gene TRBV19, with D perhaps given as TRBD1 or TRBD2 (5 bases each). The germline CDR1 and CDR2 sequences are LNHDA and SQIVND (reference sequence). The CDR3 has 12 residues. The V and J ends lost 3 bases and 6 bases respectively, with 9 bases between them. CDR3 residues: CASSIGTVEQYF. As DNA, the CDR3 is TGTGCCAGTAGTATCGGGACGGTCGAGCAGTACTTC. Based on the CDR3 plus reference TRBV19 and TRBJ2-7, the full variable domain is DGGITQSPKYLFRKEGQNVTLSCEQNLNHDAMYWYRQDPGQGLRLIYYSQIVNDFQKGDIAEGYSVSREKKESFPLTVTSAQKNPTAFYLCASSIGTVEQYFGPGTRLTVT.

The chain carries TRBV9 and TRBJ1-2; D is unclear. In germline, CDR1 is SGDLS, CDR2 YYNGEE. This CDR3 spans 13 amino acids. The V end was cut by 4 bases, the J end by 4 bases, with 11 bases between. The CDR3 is CASSPGVGYGYTF. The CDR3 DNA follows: TGTGCCAGCAGCCCTGGGGTGGGCTATGGCTACACCTTC.

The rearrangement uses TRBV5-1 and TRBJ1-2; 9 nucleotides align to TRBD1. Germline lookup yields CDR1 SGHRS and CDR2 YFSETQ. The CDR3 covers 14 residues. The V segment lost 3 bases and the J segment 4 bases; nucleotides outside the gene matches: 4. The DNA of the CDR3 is TGCGCCAGCAGCTCGATACAGGGGGCCTATGGCTACACCTTC. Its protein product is CASSSIQGAYGYTF.

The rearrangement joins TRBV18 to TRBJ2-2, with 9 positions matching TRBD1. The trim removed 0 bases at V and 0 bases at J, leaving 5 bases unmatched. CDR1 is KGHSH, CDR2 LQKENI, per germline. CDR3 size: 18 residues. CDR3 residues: CASSPPRTGDANTGELFF. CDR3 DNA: TGTGCCAGCTCACCACCGAGGACAGGGGATGCGAACACCGGGGAGCTGTTTTTT.

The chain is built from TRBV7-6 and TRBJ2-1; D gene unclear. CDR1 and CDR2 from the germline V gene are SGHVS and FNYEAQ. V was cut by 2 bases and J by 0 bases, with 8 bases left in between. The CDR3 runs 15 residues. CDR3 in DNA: TGTGCCAGCAGCTTAACCCTAAGCTCCTACAATGAGCAGTTCTTC. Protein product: CASSLTLSSYNEQFF. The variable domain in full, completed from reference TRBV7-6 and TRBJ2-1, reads GAGVSQSPRYKVTKRGQDVALRCDPISGHVSLYWYRQALGQGPEFLTYFNYEAQQDKSGLPNDRFSAERPEGSISTLTIQRTEQRDSAMYRCASSLTLSSYNEQFFGPGTRLTVL.

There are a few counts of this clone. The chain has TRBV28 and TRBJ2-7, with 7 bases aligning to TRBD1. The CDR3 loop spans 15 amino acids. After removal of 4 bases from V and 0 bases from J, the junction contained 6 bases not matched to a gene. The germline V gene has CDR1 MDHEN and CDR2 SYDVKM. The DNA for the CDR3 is TGTGCCAGCAGTTCGACAGGGATCAGCTCCTACGAGCAGTACTTC. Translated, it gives CASSSTGISSYEQYF. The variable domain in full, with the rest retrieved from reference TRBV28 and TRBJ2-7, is DVKVTQSSRYLVKRTGEKVFLECVQDMDHENMFWYRQDPGLGLRLIYFSYDVKMKEKGDIPEGYSVSREKKERFSLILESASTNQTSMYLCASSSTGISSYEQYFGPGTRLTVT.

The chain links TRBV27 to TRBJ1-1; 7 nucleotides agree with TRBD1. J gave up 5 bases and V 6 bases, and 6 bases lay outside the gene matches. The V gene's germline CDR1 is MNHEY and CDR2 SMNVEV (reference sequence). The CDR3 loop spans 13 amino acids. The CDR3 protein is CASSTGADTEAFF. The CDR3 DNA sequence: TGTGCCAGCAGCACAGGGGCAGATACTGAAGCTTTCTTT.

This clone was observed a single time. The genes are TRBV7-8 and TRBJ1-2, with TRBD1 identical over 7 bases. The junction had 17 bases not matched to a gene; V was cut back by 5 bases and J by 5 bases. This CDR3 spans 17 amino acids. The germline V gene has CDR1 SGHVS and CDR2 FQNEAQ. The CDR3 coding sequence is TGTGCCAGCAGCATCAGGGGGGTCCGGGACAGAAATTATGGCTACACCTTC. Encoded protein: CASSIRGVRDRNYGYTF. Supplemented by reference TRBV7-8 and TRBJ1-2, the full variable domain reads GAGVSQSPRYKVAKRGQDVALRCDPISGHVSLFWYQQALGQGPEFLTYFQNEAQLDKSGLPSDRFFAERPEGSVSTLKIQRTQQEDSAVYLCASSIRGVRDRNYGYTFGSGTRLTVV.

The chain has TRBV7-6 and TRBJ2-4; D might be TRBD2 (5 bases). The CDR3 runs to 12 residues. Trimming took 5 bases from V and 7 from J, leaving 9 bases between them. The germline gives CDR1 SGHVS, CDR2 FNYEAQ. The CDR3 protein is CASSPSGNIQYF. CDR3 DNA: TGTGCCAGCAGCCCCTCGGGGAACATTCAGTACTTC.

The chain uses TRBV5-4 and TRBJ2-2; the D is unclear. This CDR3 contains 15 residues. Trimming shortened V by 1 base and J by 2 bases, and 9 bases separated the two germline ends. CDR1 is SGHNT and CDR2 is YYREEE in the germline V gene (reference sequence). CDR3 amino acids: CASSLLGLNTGELFF. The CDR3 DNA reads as TGTGCCAGCAGCTTGCTAGGGCTCAACACCGGGGAGCTGTTTTTT.

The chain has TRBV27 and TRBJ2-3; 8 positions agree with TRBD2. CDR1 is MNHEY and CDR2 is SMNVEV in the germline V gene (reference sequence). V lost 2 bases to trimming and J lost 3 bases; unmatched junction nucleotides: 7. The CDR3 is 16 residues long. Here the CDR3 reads CASSLTGGPTTDTQYF. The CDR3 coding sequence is TGTGCCAGCAGTTTAACGGGGGGGCCGACAACAGATACGCAGTATTTT.

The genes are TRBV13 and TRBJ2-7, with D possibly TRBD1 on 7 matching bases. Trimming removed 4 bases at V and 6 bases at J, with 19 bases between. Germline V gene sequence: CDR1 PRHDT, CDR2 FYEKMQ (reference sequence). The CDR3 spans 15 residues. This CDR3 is CASSSRQGLLPEQYF. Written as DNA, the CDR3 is TGTGCCAGCAGCTCTAGACAGGGACTCCTTCCCGAGCAGTACTTC. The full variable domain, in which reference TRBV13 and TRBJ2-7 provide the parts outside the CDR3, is AAGVIQSPRHLIKEKRETATLKCYPIPRHDTVYWYQQGPGQDPQFLISFYEKMQSDKGSIPDRFSAQQFSDYHSELNMSSLELGDSALYFCASSSRQGLLPEQYFGPGTRLTVT.

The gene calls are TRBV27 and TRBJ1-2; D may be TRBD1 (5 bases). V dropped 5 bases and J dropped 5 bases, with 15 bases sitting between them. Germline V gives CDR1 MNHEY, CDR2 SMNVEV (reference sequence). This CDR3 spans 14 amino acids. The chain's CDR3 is CASSPTGLWYGYTF. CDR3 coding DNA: TGTGCCAGCAGTCCTACGGGACTTTGGTATGGCTACACCTTC.

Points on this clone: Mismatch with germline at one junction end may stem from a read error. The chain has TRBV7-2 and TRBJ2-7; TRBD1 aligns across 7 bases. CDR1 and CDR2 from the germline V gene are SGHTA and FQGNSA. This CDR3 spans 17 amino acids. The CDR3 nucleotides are TGTGCCAGCAGCCCGGACAGGAGCGCGGGCCCCTCCTACGGGCAGTACTTC. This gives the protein CASSPDRSAGPSYGQYF.

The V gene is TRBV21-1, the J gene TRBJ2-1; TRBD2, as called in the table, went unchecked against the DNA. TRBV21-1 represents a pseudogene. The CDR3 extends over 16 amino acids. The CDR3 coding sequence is TGTGCCAGCAGCAAAAGCACTAGCGGGGGGCAAAATGAGCAGTTCTTC. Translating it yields CASSKSTSGGQNEQFF.

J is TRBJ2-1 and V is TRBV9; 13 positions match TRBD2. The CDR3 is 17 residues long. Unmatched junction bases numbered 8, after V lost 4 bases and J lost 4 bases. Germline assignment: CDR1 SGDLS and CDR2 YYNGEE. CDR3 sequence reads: CASSFRTSGGGYNEQFF. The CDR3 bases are TGTGCCAGCAGCTTCCGGACTAGCGGGGGCGGGTACAATGAGCAGTTCTTC.

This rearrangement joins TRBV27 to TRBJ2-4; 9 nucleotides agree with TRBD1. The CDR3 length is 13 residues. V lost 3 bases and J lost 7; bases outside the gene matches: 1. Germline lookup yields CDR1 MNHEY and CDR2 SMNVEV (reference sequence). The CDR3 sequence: CASSFDRGNIQYF. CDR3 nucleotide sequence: TGTGCCAGCAGTTTTGACAGGGGGAACATTCAGTACTTC.

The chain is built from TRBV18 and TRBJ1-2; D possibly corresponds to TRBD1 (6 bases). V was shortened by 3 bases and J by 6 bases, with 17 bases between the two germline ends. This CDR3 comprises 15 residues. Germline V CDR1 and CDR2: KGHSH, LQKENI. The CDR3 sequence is CASSPDPQGPHGYTF. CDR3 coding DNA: TGTGCCAGCTCACCCGACCCGCAGGGGCCCCATGGCTACACCTTC.

CDR3 in amino acids: CASSLGGEGTTGELFF. CDR3 DNA sequence: TGTGCCAGCAGCCTAGGCGGGGAGGGGACGACCGGGGAGCTGTTTTTT. The genes are TRBV7-3 and TRBJ2-2, with 7 positions matching TRBD2. This CDR3 is built from 16 residues. J was trimmed by 5 bases and V by 5 bases; bases with no gene match: 11. The germline CDR1 and CDR2 sequences are SGHTA and FQGTGA.

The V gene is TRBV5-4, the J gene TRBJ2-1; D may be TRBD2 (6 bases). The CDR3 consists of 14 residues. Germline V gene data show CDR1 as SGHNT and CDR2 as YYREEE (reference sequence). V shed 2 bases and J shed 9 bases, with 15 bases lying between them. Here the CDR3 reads CASSFGQGGGEQFF. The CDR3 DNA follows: TGTGCCAGCAGCTTTGGCCAGGGAGGCGGTGAGCAGTTCTTC.

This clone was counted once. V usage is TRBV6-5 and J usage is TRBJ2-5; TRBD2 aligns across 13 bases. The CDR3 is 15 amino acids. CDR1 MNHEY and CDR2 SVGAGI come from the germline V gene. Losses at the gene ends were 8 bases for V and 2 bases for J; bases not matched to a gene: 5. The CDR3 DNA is TGTGCCAGCCGCTCGGGACTAGCGGGGCAAGAGACCCAGTACTTC. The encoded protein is CASRSGLAGQETQYF.

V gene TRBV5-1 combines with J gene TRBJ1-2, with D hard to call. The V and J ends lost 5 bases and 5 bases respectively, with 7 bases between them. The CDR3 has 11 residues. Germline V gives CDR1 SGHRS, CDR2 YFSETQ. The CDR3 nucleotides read TGCGCCAGCAGGGAGGGTTATGGCTACACCTTC. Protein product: CASREGYGYTF.

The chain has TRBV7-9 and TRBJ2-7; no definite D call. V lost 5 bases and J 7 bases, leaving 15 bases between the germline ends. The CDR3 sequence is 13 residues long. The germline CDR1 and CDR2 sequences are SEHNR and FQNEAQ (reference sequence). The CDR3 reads CASSPRLSLEQYF. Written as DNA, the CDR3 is TGTGCCAGCAGCCCGAGGCTCAGCTTGGAGCAGTACTTC.

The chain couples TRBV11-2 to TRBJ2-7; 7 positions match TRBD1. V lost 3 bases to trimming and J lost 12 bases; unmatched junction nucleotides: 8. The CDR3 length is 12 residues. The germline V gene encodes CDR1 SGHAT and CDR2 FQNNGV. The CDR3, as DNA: TGTGCCAGCAGCTTCCACAGGGGCGTGGGGTACTTC. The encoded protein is CASSFHRGVGYF.